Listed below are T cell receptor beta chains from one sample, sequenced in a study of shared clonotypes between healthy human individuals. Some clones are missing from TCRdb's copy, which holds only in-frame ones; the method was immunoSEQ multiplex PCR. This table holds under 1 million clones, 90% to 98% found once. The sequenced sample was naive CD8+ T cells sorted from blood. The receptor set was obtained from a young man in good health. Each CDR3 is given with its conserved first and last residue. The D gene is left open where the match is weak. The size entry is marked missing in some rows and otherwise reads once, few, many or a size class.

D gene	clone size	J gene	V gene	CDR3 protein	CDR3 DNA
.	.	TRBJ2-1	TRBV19	CASSIAGYNEQFF	TGTGCCAGTAGTATTGCGGGATACAATGAGCAGTTCTTC
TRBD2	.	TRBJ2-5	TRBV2	CASSESPGLAGETQYF	TGTGCCAGCAGTGAATCTCCGGGACTAGCGGGAGAGACCCAGTACTTC
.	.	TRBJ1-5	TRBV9	CASSVDQNSNQPQHF	TGTGCCAGCAGCGTAGATCAGAATAGCAATCAGCCCCAGCATTTT
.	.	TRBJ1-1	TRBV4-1	CASSLSSSVQGGVRTEAFF	TGCGCCAGCAGCTTAAGCTCGTCGGTGCAGGGTGGGGTTCGCACTGAAGCTTTCTTT
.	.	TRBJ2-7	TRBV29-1	CSVETSYYEQYF	TGCAGCGTTGAAACTAGCTACTACGAGCAGTACTTC
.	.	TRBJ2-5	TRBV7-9	CASSLLETQYF	TGTGCCAGCAGCTTATTGGAGACCCAGTACTTC
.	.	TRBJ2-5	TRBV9	CASSVEGTLQETQYF	TGTGCCAGCAGCGTTGAGGGGACCCTCCAAGAGACCCAGTACTTC
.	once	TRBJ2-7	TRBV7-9	CASSSKVSSSYEQYF	TGTGCCAGCAGCTCGAAGGTCTCTAGCTCCTACGAGCAGTACTTC
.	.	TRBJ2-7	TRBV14	CASRVGSAYEQYF	TGTGCCAGCAGGGTCGGGAGCGCCTACGAGCAGTACTTC
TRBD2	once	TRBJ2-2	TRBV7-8	CASSLGLEGDGELFF	TGTGCCAGCAGCTTGGGACTAGAGGGCGACGGGGAGCTGTTTTTT
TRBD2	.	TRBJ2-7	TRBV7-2	CASSLIAGDLYEQYF	TGTGCCAGCAGCTTAATAGCGGGAGACCTTTACGAGCAGTACTTC
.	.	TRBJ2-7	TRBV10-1	CASSESTGWYEQYF	TGCGCCAGCAGTGAATCGACGGGGTGGTACGAGCAGTACTTC
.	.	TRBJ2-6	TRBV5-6	CASSMTRDSALSGANVLTF	TGTGCCAGCAGCATGACCCGGGACTCCGCTCTCTCTGGGGCCAACGTCCTGACTTTC
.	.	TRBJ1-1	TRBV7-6	CASSLSPHMNTEAFF	TGTGCCAGCAGCTTATCCCCACACATGAACACTGAAGCTTTCTTT
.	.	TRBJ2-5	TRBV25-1	CASSEATGLQETQYF	TGTGCCAGCAGTGAAGCGACAGGCCTCCAGGAGACCCAGTACTTC
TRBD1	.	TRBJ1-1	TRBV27	CASSWGQGDTEAFF	TGTGCCAGCAGTTGGGGACAGGGAGACACTGAAGCTTTCTTT
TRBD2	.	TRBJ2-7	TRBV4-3	CASSHHTGTSGYEQYF	TGCGCCAGCAGCCATCATACCGGGACTAGCGGGTACGAGCAGTACTTC
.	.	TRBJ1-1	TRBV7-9	CASSFTTAEAFF	TGTGCCAGCAGCTTCACGACAGCGGAAGCTTTCTTT
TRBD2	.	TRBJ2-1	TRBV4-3	CASSPWFGGSMDEQFF	TGCGCCAGCAGCCCCTGGTTCGGCGGGAGTATGGATGAGCAGTTCTTC
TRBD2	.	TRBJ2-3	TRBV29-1	CSVYSGSTDTQYF	TGCAGCGTGTATAGCGGGAGTACAGATACGCAGTATTTT
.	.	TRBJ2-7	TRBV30	CAWSVKAGGGDEQYF	TGTGCCTGGAGTGTTAAGGCAGGGGGGGGCGACGAGCAGTACTTC
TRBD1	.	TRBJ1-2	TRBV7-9	CASSFQGVYYGYTF	TGTGCCAGCAGCTTCCAGGGGGTTTACTATGGCTACACCTTC
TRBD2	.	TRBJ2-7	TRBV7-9	CASSHPGLATYEQYF	TGTGCCAGCAGCCACCCGGGACTAGCTACCTACGAGCAGTACTTC
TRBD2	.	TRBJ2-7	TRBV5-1	CASSLELANSYEQYF	TGCGCCAGCAGCTTGGAACTAGCGAATTCCTACGAGCAGTACTTC
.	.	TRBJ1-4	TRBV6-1	CASRTVVNEKLFF	TGTGCCAGCAGAACAGTGGTTAATGAAAAACTGTTTTTT
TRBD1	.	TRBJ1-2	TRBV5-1	CASSEGQGNYGYTF	TGCGCCAGCAGCGAGGGACAGGGCAACTATGGCTACACCTTC
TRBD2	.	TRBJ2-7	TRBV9	CASSVVRPAGGTREQYF	TGTGCCAGCAGCGTGGTCAGACCAGCGGGAGGTACGAGGGAGCAGTACTTC
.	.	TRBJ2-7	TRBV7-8	CASSLEEQGRYEQYF	TGTGCCAGCAGCTTAGAAGAACAGGGACGGTACGAGCAGTACTTC
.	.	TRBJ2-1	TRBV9	CASSVAPLQGNEQFF	TGTGCCAGCAGCGTAGCCCCCCTACAGGGAAATGAGCAGTTCTTC
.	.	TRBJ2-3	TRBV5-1	CASSLQGGTDTQYF	TGCGCCAGCAGCTTGCAGGGTGGTACAGATACGCAGTATTTT
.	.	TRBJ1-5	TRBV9	CASSPGGNQPQHF	TGTGCCAGCAGTCCGGGTGGCAATCAGCCCCAGCATTTT
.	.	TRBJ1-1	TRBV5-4	CASPLRGGLNTEAFF	TGTGCCAGCCCCTTGCGGGGGGGATTGAACACTGAAGCTTTCTTT
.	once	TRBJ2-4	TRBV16	CASSGGGLAKNIQYF	TGTGCCAGCAGCGGTGGGGGTCTAGCCAAAAACATTCAGTACTTC
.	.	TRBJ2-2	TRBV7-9	CASSLPGWAGELFF	TGTGCCAGCAGCCTACCCGGGTGGGCCGGGGAGCTGTTTTTT
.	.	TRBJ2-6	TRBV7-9	CASSPGMRVSIGANVLTF	TGTGCCAGCAGCCCCGGGATGCGGGTGTCGATCGGGGCCAACGTCCTGACTTTC
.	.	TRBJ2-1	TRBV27	CASSFLPSSYNEQFF	TGTGCCAGCAGTTTCCTCCCGTCCTCCTACAATGAGCAGTTCTTC
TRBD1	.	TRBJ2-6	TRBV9	CASSVEGTGVVSGANVLTF	TGTGCCAGCAGCGTAGAGGGGACAGGGGTAGTTTCTGGGGCCAACGTCCTGACTTTC
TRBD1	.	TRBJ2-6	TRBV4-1	CASSLTGTGSGANVLTF	TGCGCCAGCAGCCTAACCGGGACAGGCTCTGGGGCCAACGTCCTGACTTTC
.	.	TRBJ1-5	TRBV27	CASSYGSDQPQHF	TGTGCCAGCAGTTACGGTTCCGATCAGCCCCAGCATTTT
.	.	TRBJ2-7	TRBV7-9	CASSLHGGTPAYEQYF	TGTGCCAGCAGCTTGCATGGCGGGACACCAGCCTACGAGCAGTACTTC